This T cell receptor (beta chain) was recovered during a study of T cell responses to AZD1222 COVID-19 vaccine. From germline, CDR1 is SGDLS and CDR2 YYNGEE. V was trimmed by 2 bases and J by 6 bases, leaving 11 bases between them. This CDR3 contains 14 residues. There are a few counts of this clone. Produced via immunoSEQ multiplex PCR; TCRdb's table is partial and in-frame only. Of about 150,000 clones listed, around 87% are singletons. The chain combines TRBV9 with TRBJ2-2, with D possibly TRBD1 on 5 matching bases. This receptor was identified in an adult who received the AZD1222 COVID-19 vaccine. Material: peripheral blood, obtained 28 days after the second AZD1222 dose. The CDR3 region has the DNA TGTGCCAGCAGCGTCAGGGATAGGGCCGGGGAGCTGTTTTTT. As protein: CASSVRDRAGELFF.